These 27 T cell receptor beta chains originate from one sample sequenced in a study of blood T cell repertoires in COVID-19. Using immunoSEQ multiplex PCR, the repertoire was profiled, and TCRdb retains in-frame clones only, with some absent. The repertoire holds tens of thousands of clones, with roughly 91% as singletons. The sequenced sample was peripheral blood. These receptor sequences come from a man aged 55 to 70 with active COVID-19.

V is TRBV20-1 and J is TRBJ2-3; 8 bases match TRBD2. The CDR3 length is 17 residues. Germline trimming cut 3 bases from V and 0 bases from J; bases unmatched to any gene: 11. CDR1 and CDR2 from the germline V gene are DFQATT and SNEGSKA (reference sequence). The CDR3 region is CSASKAGASLSTDTQYF. The CDR3 nucleotides are TGCAGTGCTAGTAAAGCGGGAGCGTCCCTTAGCACAGATACGCAGTATTTT.

CDR3 residues: CASSLSSGANYGYTF. DNA of the CDR3: TGTGCCAGCAGCTTATCATCAGGGGCTAACTATGGCTACACCTTC. The genes are TRBV7-2 and TRBJ1-2; weak D call: TRBD1 (6 bases). Germline-derived CDR1 and CDR2 are SGHTA and FQGNSA. Trimming removed 2 bases from V and 0 bases from J, with 10 bases in between. The CDR3 extends over 15 amino acids.

In this sample, this clone turned up once. This chain joins TRBV19 and TRBJ2-2, with 11 bases identical to TRBD2. Germline CDR1 and CDR2: LNHDA and SQIVND (reference sequence). J lost 3 bases, V lost 8 bases, and 14 bases had no gene match. The CDR3 contains 18 residues. The DNA for the CDR3 is TGTGCCAGTTTGGACTCAGGGACTAGCGGACTTTACACCGGGGAGCTGTTTTTT. This sequence encodes CASLDSGTSGLYTGELFF. Supplemented by reference TRBV19 and TRBJ2-2, the full variable domain reads DGGITQSPKYLFRKEGQNVTLSCEQNLNHDAMYWYRQDPGQGLRLIYYSQIVNDFQKGDIAEGYSVSREKKESFPLTVTSAQKNPTAFYLCASLDSGTSGLYTGELFFGEGSRLTVL.

This chain links TRBV7-2 with TRBJ2-1; D gene uncertain. CDR1 and CDR2 from the germline V gene are SGHTA and FQGNSA. The germline V and J ends were trimmed by 5 bases and 3 bases, with 5 bases remaining between them. This CDR3 contains 12 residues. This CDR3 reads CASSPNYNEQFF. CDR3 nucleotide sequence: TGTGCCAGCAGCCCAAACTACAATGAGCAGTTCTTC.

This clone occurred a few times. CDR3 protein: CASSGTGSEQYF. DNA of the CDR3: TGTGCCAGCAGCGGCACAGGTTCCGAGCAGTACTTC. The gene calls are TRBV14 and TRBJ2-7; tentative D call: TRBD1 (5 bases). The germline gives CDR1 SGHDN, CDR2 FVKESK. The CDR3 has 12 amino acids. V lost 5 bases, J lost 6 bases, and 11 bases lay in between.

The J gene is TRBJ2-3, the V gene TRBV5-1; TRBD2 aligns across 9 bases. The CDR3 extends over 16 amino acids. J gave up 6 bases and V 5 bases, and 13 bases lay outside the gene matches. CDR1 is SGHRS, CDR2 YFSETQ, per germline. CDR3 region: CASSPGTSSSSDTQYF. The CDR3 nucleotides are TGCGCCAGCAGTCCCGGGACTAGCTCGTCTTCGGATACGCAGTATTTT.

The chain couples TRBV18 to TRBJ2-2; the match to TRBD2 covers 7 bases. Germline values: CDR1 KGHSH, CDR2 LQKENI. Trimming took 2 bases from V and 5 from J; bases not matched to a gene: 5. This CDR3 spans 15 amino acids. The DNA for the CDR3 is TGTGCCAGCTCACCAAGGACTAGTACAACCGGGGAGCTGTTTTTT. It specifies CASSPRTSTTGELFF.

The rearrangement links TRBV9 to TRBJ2-5, with D possibly being TRBD2 (6 bases). The germline V gene encodes CDR1 SGDLS and CDR2 YYNGEE. Trimming removed 0 bases from V and 5 bases from J, with 14 bases in between. This CDR3 spans 15 amino acids. The DNA of the CDR3 is TGTGCCAGCAGCGTAGCTGGGGGAGGTTGGGAGACCCAGTACTTC. This encodes CASSVAGGGWETQYF. Together with reference TRBV9 and TRBJ2-5, the CDR3 gives the full variable domain: DSGVTQTPKHLITATGQRVTLRCSPRSGDLSVYWYQQSLDQGLQFLIQYYNGEERAKGNILERFSAQQFPDLHSELNLSSLELGDSALYFCASSVAGGGWETQYFGPGTRLLVL.

V gene TRBV7-8 combines with J gene TRBJ1-5; D not certain. Germline assignment: CDR1 SGHVS and CDR2 FQNEAQ. The CDR3 runs 16 residues. Trimming removed 1 base at V and 9 bases at J, with 19 bases between. The CDR3 DNA follows: TGTGCCAGCAGCTTAGTTCCACAGTTTGAGCTTCGGCCCCAGCATTTT. It yields the protein CASSLVPQFELRPQHF.

The chain is built from TRBV7-2 and TRBJ2-5, with TRBD2 identical over 10 bases. This CDR3 is 17 amino acids long. The germline V gene has CDR1 SGHTA and CDR2 FQGNSA. After removal of 4 bases from V and 4 bases from J, the junction contained 12 bases not matched to a gene. The CDR3 here is CASSSSLVAGGRETQYF. The CDR3 bases are TGTGCCAGCAGCTCCTCTTTGGTAGCGGGGGGACGAGAGACCCAGTACTTC.

This CDR3 is CASSLASSGGYEQYF. Here the CDR3 DNA reads TGTGCCAGCAGCTTAGCGAGTAGCGGGGGATACGAGCAGTACTTC. The chain combines TRBV7-2 with TRBJ2-7; 9 bases are shared with TRBD2. Germline V gives CDR1 SGHTA, CDR2 FQGNSA. The CDR3 extends over 15 amino acids. With V trimmed by 0 bases and J by 4 bases, 4 bases remained unmatched.

The V and J genes are TRBV7-6 and TRBJ2-7; 8 bases map to TRBD1. J was trimmed by 0 bases and V by 5 bases; bases with no gene match: 15. The CDR3 is 18 residues long. In germline, CDR1 is SGHVS, CDR2 FNYEAQ. The CDR3 nucleotides are TGTGCCAGCAGCGCCCGCGGCAGGGGGCTATATAGCTCCTACGAGCAGTACTTC. It is translated as CASSARGRGLYSSYEQYF.

This chain uses TRBV5-1 with TRBJ2-5, with TRBD2 identical over 8 bases. The CDR3 contains 13 residues. Germline CDR1 and CDR2: SGHRS and YFSETQ. The junction had 8 bases not matched to a gene; V was cut back by 7 bases and J by 6 bases. The CDR3: CASGPGGQKTQYF. The CDR3 DNA reads TGCGCCAGCGGTCCGGGAGGGCAAAAGACCCAGTACTTC.

This clone was picked up one time. J is TRBJ1-6 and V is TRBV28; D unclear. Germline V gene data show CDR1 as MDHEN and CDR2 as SYDVKM. Between the trimmed V and J ends, which lost 6 bases and 5 bases, there was a span of 11 bases. The CDR3 runs to 14 residues. The CDR3 loop is CASRPSGNNSPLHF. The CDR3 DNA reads as TGTGCCAGCAGGCCAAGCGGAAATAATTCACCCCTCCACTTT.

V and J are TRBV7-3 and TRBJ2-2, with D maybe TRBD2 (5 bases). Germline loops: CDR1 SGHTA, CDR2 FQGTGA. Trimming left V 2 bases short and J 7 bases short, with 11 bases between. The CDR3 covers 14 residues. CDR3: CASSLGLPGGELFF. The CDR3 region has the DNA TGTGCCAGCAGCTTAGGACTGCCCGGCGGGGAGCTGTTTTTT.

The V call is TRBV19, the J call TRBJ2-3; TRBD1 agrees at 7 bases. Germline assignment: CDR1 LNHDA and CDR2 SQIVND (reference sequence). J was trimmed by 1 base and V by 7 bases; bases with no gene match: 8. CDR3 length: 15 amino acids. The CDR3 spells CASKGTGQGTDTQYF. The CDR3 coding sequence is TGTGCCAGTAAGGGGACCGGACAGGGCACAGATACGCAGTATTTT.

J is TRBJ2-5 and V is TRBV5-4; TRBD2 aligns across 12 bases. The junction had 9 bases not matched to a gene; V was cut back by 4 bases and J by 5 bases. The CDR3 covers 16 residues. Germline V gene lookup returns CDR1 SGHNT and CDR2 YYREEE (reference sequence). The CDR3 spells CASSGSSGRAGETQYF. The CDR3 bases are TGTGCCAGCAGCGGGTCTAGCGGGAGGGCCGGGGAGACCCAGTACTTC.

The V call is TRBV6-5, the J call TRBJ1-5; 8 bases agree with TRBD1. V gave up 4 bases and J gave up 16 bases; unmatched junction bases: 18. The CDR3 consists of 15 residues. CDR1 is MNHEY, CDR2 SVGAGI, per germline. The chain's CDR3 is CASSSLQGAVGRIHF. CDR3 sequence (DNA): TGTGCCAGCAGTTCCCTGCAGGGGGCAGTTGGCCGGATCCATTTT.

This clone was counted between two and nine times. This chain links TRBV5-5 with TRBJ2-5; 10 bases line up with TRBD2. The ends lost 0 bases at V and 3 bases at J; junction bases unmatched: 14. In germline, CDR1 is SGHKS, CDR2 YYEKEE (reference sequence). This CDR3 has 19 residues. CDR3 DNA sequence: TGTGCCAGCAGCTTGGGGGTTCCCTTTAGCGGGAGGATGAAAGAGACCCAGTACTTC. Amino acid sequence: CASSLGVPFSGRMKETQYF.

This chain links TRBV6-5 with TRBJ2-5, with 7 bases fitting TRBD2. From germline, CDR1 is MNHEY and CDR2 SVGAGI. Trimming at V came to 8 bases and at J to 2 bases, leaving 2 bases not matched to a gene. This CDR3 has 12 amino acids. CDR3 in amino acids: CASGREQETQYF. CDR3 bases: TGTGCCAGCGGGAGGGAGCAAGAGACCCAGTACTTC.

V usage is TRBV7-9 and J usage is TRBJ1-2; TRBD1 matches 11 bases. This CDR3 region has 16 residues. V lost 4 bases to trimming and J lost 5 bases; unmatched junction nucleotides: 9. Germline V gene lookup returns CDR1 SEHNR and CDR2 FQNEAQ (reference sequence). The CDR3 loop reads CASSSSGTGGGYGYTF. For the CDR3, the DNA is TGTGCCAGCAGCTCCTCCGGGACAGGGGGAGGGTATGGCTACACCTTC.

The rearrangement uses TRBV5-4 and TRBJ1-6, with D tentatively TRBD1 (5 bases). In germline, CDR1 is SGHNT, CDR2 YYREEE (reference sequence). V was cut by 5 bases and J by 7 bases, with 13 bases left in between. The CDR3 totals 14 residues. The CDR3 DNA is TGTGCCAGCAGGTCGGGGGTTGCGAATTCACCCCTCCACTTT. Protein product: CASRSGVANSPLHF. Combining the CDR3 with reference TRBV5-4 and TRBJ1-6 gives the whole variable domain ETGVTQSPTHLIKTRGQQVTLRCSSQSGHNTVSWYQQALGQGPQFIFQYYREEENGRGNFPPRFSGLQFPNYSSELNVNALELDDSALYLCASRSGVANSPLHFGNGTRLTVT.

The chain uses TRBV9 and TRBJ1-1; 12 bases align to TRBD1. The CDR3 has 14 residues. V lost 3 bases and J lost 11; bases outside the gene matches: 8. Germline values: CDR1 SGDLS, CDR2 YYNGEE. DNA of the CDR3: TGTGCCAGCAGCGCACCCCGGGACAGGGGGCGGGCTTTCTTT. Its protein is CASSAPRDRGRAFF.

DNA of the CDR3: TGTGCCAGCAGCGTCGGACAGGACCCCTACGAGCAGTACTTC. This encodes CASSVGQDPYEQYF. The gene calls are TRBV9 and TRBJ2-7; 7 bases match TRBD1. This CDR3 region has 14 residues. V gave up 2 bases and J gave up 2 bases; unmatched junction bases: 4. Germline-derived CDR1 and CDR2 are SGDLS and YYNGEE.

The chain combines TRBV7-7 with TRBJ2-5; tentative D call: TRBD1 (5 bases). Germline V gene data show CDR1 as SSHAT and CDR2 as FNYEAQ (reference sequence). CDR3 length: 14 residues. The V and J ends lost 4 bases and 0 bases respectively, with 9 bases between them. The CDR3 DNA is TGTGCCAGCAGCTCAGACAGATACCAAGAGACCCAGTACTTC. Encoded protein: CASSSDRYQETQYF.

The chain has TRBV11-2 and TRBJ2-5; D is possibly TRBD2 (6 bases). Germline CDR1 is SGHAT and CDR2 is FQNNGV. The V end lost 5 bases, the J end lost 5 bases, and 12 bases lay between the germline ends. The CDR3 is made up of 13 amino acids. CDR3: CASSKGLWETQYF. The CDR3 DNA follows: TGTGCCAGCAGCAAGGGACTTTGGGAGACCCAGTACTTC.

The V call is TRBV5-6, the J call TRBJ1-6, with 8 bases fitting TRBD1. V gave up 7 bases and J gave up 0 bases; unmatched junction bases: 9. The CDR3 consists of 17 residues. Looked up from germline, CDR1 is SGHDT and CDR2 is YYEEEE. Written as DNA, the CDR3 is TGTGCCAGCGGCGGGACAGGTGATAGCTCCTATAATTCACCCCTCCACTTT. It yields the protein CASGGTGDSSYNSPLHF.